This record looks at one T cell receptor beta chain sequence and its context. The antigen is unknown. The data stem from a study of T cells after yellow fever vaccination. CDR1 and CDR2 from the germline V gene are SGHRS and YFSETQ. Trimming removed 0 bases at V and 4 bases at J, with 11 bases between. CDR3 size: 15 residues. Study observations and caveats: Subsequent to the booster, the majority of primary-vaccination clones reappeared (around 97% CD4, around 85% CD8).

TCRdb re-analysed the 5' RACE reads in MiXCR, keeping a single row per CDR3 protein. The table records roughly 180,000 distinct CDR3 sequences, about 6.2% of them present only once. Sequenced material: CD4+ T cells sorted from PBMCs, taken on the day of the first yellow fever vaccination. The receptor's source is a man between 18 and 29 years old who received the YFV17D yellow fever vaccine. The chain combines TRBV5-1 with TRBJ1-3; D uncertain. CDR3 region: CASSLDELVGNTIYF. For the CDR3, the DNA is TGCGCCAGCAGCTTGGACGAGTTGGTGGGAAACACCATATATTTT.